These 15 T cell receptor beta chains share one sample of origin, sequenced in a study of T cell responses to AZD1222 COVID-19 vaccine. Data came from immunoSEQ multiplex PCR; TCRdb stores just in-frame clones and leaves some out. The sample consists of about 60,000 clones, approximately 85% of them appearing once. Sample: peripheral blood, taken on day 0 of MenACWY control vaccination. These TCRs come from an adult in good health.

The J gene is TRBJ2-5, the V gene TRBV6-2 or TRBV6-3; either TRBD1 or TRBD2 may supply D (7 bases each). The CDR3 has 14 amino acids. V was shortened by 2 bases and J by 4 bases, with 11 bases between the two germline ends. CDR1 and CDR2 (germline): MNHEY, SVGEGT. The chain's CDR3 is CASSYPGGGETQYF. Written as DNA, the CDR3 is TGTGCCAGCAGTTACCCAGGGGGGGGAGAGACCCAGTACTTC.

This clone was recorded a few times. The chain combines TRBV19 with TRBJ1-3, with D uncertain. Germline CDR1 is LNHDA and CDR2 is SQIVND (reference sequence). The CDR3 has 15 residues. The V end lost 5 bases, the J end lost 2 bases, and 13 bases lay between the germline ends. As DNA, the CDR3 is TGTGCCAGTAGTGTAACGGGAGGAACTGGAAACACCATATATTTT. Its protein product is CASSVTGGTGNTIYF.

This rearrangement joins TRBV25-1 to TRBJ1-2; no reliable D call. The CDR3 has 12 amino acids. Germline CDR1 reads MGHDK; CDR2 reads SYGVNS. Deletions cut 5 bases from V and 5 bases from J, with 9 bases between. CDR3 protein: CASSRKGYGYTF. The CDR3 coding sequence is TGTGCCAGCAGTAGGAAGGGTTATGGCTACACCTTC.

The V call is TRBV7-2, the J call TRBJ2-7; tentatively, D is TRBD2 (6 bases). Trimming took 3 bases from V and 3 from J, leaving 9 bases between them. CDR3 length equals 13 residues. CDR1 SGHTA and CDR2 FQGNSA come from the germline V gene. CDR3 sequence: CASSFSRDYEQYF. The CDR3 DNA reads TGTGCCAGCAGCTTCTCGCGGGACTACGAGCAGTACTTC.

This clone was observed a handful of times. The rearrangement uses TRBV5-4 and TRBJ2-4; D gene uncertain. Germline V gives CDR1 SGHNT, CDR2 YYREEE (reference sequence). Trimming took 4 bases from V and 2 from J, leaving 7 bases between them. This CDR3 has 13 residues. DNA for the CDR3: TGTGCCAGCAGCCCCGCGACCAAAAACATTCAGTACTTC. It is translated as CASSPATKNIQYF.

This clone has only one observation. CDR3 amino acids: CASSPLRQGGTDTQYF. In DNA, the CDR3 is TGTGCCAGCTCACCACTAAGACAGGGCGGGACAGATACGCAGTATTTT. The gene calls are TRBV18 and TRBJ2-3, with 7 bases that match TRBD1. J lost 3 bases, V lost 1 base, and 7 bases had no gene match. Germline V gene lookup returns CDR1 KGHSH and CDR2 LQKENI. The CDR3 contains 16 residues.

V is TRBV30 and J is TRBJ2-5; 10 bases fit TRBD2. This CDR3 contains 16 residues. V shed 0 bases, J shed 6 bases, and the junction held 10 bases outside the gene matches. Germline CDR1 GTSNPN, CDR2 SVGIG (reference sequence). CDR3 sequence: CAWSVLSGRLSKTQYF. DNA for the CDR3: TGTGCCTGGAGTGTGCTTAGCGGGAGGCTCTCGAAGACCCAGTACTTC. The whole variable domain, remainder taken from reference TRBV30 and TRBJ2-5, is SQTIHQWPATLVQPVGSPLSLECTVEGTSNPNLYWYRQAAGRGLQLLFYSVGIGQISSEVPQNLSASRPQDRQFILSSKKLLLSDSGFYLCAWSVLSGRLSKTQYFGPGTRLLVL.

V usage is TRBV19 and J usage is TRBJ1-6, with D perhaps TRBD1 (5 bases). The CDR3 is made up of 17 amino acids. With 3 bases removed from V and 6 bases from J, the gap between germline ends came to 18 bases. Germline V gene data show CDR1 as LNHDA and CDR2 as SQIVND (reference sequence). CDR3 region: CASSIIGRVGGNSPLHF. Written as DNA, the CDR3 is TGTGCCAGTAGTATTATCGGACGAGTTGGGGGTAATTCACCCCTCCACTTT.

The V call is TRBV19, the J call TRBJ2-5; D remains unclear. Trimming left V 5 bases short and J 4 bases short, with 14 bases between. This CDR3 spans 14 amino acids. Per the germline V gene, CDR1 is LNHDA and CDR2 is SQIVND (reference sequence). CDR3 in amino acids: CASSSGLGRETQYF. CDR3 nucleotide sequence: TGTGCCAGTAGTTCGGGCCTGGGTCGAGAGACCCAGTACTTC.

The chain couples TRBV5-1 to TRBJ2-1; 12 bases are shared with TRBD2. With V trimmed by 0 bases and J by 1 base, 17 bases remained unmatched. The V gene's germline CDR1 is SGHRS and CDR2 YFSETQ. This CDR3 is built from 22 residues. CDR3 coding DNA: TGCGCCAGCAGCTTGGGACAGGGCTCGGGACTAGCGGGCTACTCTTCCTACAATGAGCAGTTCTTC. Translated: CASSLGQGSGLAGYSSYNEQFF.

Here the CDR3 DNA reads TGTGCCAGTAGTGACAGTTCTCTCTCCTACGAGCAGTACTTC. Translation: CASSDSSLSYEQYF. The chain couples TRBV19 to TRBJ2-7; weak D call: TRBD1 (5 bases). Trimming took off 5 bases at V and 0 bases at J, with 11 bases between the two ends. From germline, CDR1 is LNHDA and CDR2 SQIVND (reference sequence). The length of the CDR3 is 14 residues.

The chain joins TRBV7-2 to TRBJ1-2; the D gene is possibly TRBD1 (5 bases). Per the germline V gene, CDR1 is SGHTA and CDR2 is FQGNSA. The CDR3 totals 13 residues. V lost 8 bases to trimming and J lost 9 bases, with 19 bases between them. CDR3 loop: CASGPAGTFSYTF. DNA for the CDR3: TGTGCCAGCGGTCCGGCAGGGACGTTTAGCTACACCTTC.

The genes are TRBV6-2 or TRBV6-3 and TRBJ2-1; 7 nucleotides line up with TRBD1. Germline CDR1 reads MNHEY; CDR2 reads SVGEGT. This CDR3 has 14 residues. Losses at the gene ends were 0 bases for V and 6 bases for J; bases not matched to a gene: 2. CDR3 amino acids: CASSYSPGGNEQFF. CDR3 sequence (DNA): TGTGCCAGCAGTTACTCGCCAGGGGGCAATGAGCAGTTCTTC.

This sequence joins TRBV6-5 and TRBJ2-7; D is tentatively TRBD1 or TRBD2 (5 bases each). Trimming took 7 bases from V and 4 from J, leaving 11 bases between them. This CDR3 spans 12 amino acids. Per germline, CDR1 MNHEY and CDR2 SVGAGI. The CDR3 is CASTGTQYEQYF. CDR3 nucleotide sequence: TGTGCCAGCACCGGGACCCAATACGAGCAGTACTTC.

The chain uses TRBV7-2 and TRBJ2-3, with D tentatively TRBD2 (6 bases). Germline V gives CDR1 SGHTA, CDR2 FQGNSA. The CDR3 contains 16 residues. The V gene lost 3 bases and the J gene lost 3 bases, with 16 bases spanning the gap. CDR3 region: CASSFAGGGPTDTQYF. The CDR3 nucleotides read TGTGCCAGCAGCTTCGCTGGCGGAGGGCCGACAGATACGCAGTATTTT.